Below, one TCR beta chain is given with its context. The sample belongs to a study of blood T cell repertoires in COVID-19. Study as a whole: There were acute and convalescent COVID-19 samples, and they came from the United States, Italy and Spain. Sample material is recorded as cDNA or gDNA derived from T cells, B-cell-depleted T cells, or PBMCs.

In the original processing: For nucleated cells, counts were estimated from reference gene primer amplification. Assay used: immunoSEQ multiplex PCR; TCRdb lists only in-frame clones, some missing. V, J and clone size are taken as reported in that table, and D and trimming were inferred from the DNA itself. The sample carries approximately 150,000 clones, around 84% recorded once. CDR3 length equals 19 residues. The sequenced sample was peripheral blood. This chain uses TRBV21-1 with TRBJ1-1; no check of the table's D call, TRBD1, against the DNA was made. TRBV21-1 is classified as a pseudogene. The clonotype was recovered from a woman aged 60-75 years with acute or convalescent COVID-19. The CDR3 DNA sequence: TGTGCATCGCCCCGCCCTGAGTCGAGACAGGGGGCCTTGAACACTGAAGCTTTCTTT. Its translation: CASPRPESRQGALNTEAFF.